This passage covers 16 T cell receptor beta chains from one sample sequenced in a study of OX40 agonist ivuxolimab in advanced cancers. Generated by immunoSEQ multiplex PCR, the TCRdb table keeps only in-frame clones and is missing some. Of approximately 27,000 clones listed, approximately 80% are singletons. The sequencing here drew on CD4+ or CD8+ T cells sorted from blood, taken in a trial of the OX40 agonist ivuxolimab. Receptor source: an adult with an advanced solid tumor such as melanoma, head and neck, liver or kidney cancer.

This chain links TRBV28 with TRBJ1-5; 7 bases are a match to TRBD1. The trim removed 6 bases at V and 0 bases at J, leaving 11 bases unmatched. The CDR3 sequence is 17 residues long. Per germline, CDR1 MDHEN and CDR2 SYDVKM. This CDR3 reads CASSPGQAQYSNQPQHF. In DNA form, the CDR3 reads TGTGCCAGCAGCCCTGGACAGGCCCAATATAGCAATCAGCCCCAGCATTTT.

The chain uses TRBV6-6 and TRBJ1-2; D is uncertain. CDR1 MNHNY and CDR2 SVGAGI come from the germline V gene (reference sequence). V was clipped by 6 bases and J by 7 bases, with 9 bases between them. This CDR3 is 11 amino acids long. The CDR3 is CASSPPPGYTF. The CDR3 DNA sequence: TGTGCCAGCAGCCCCCCCCCTGGCTACACCTTC.

The rearrangement links TRBV5-4 to TRBJ1-2; D unclear. The germline V gene has CDR1 SGHNT and CDR2 YYREEE (reference sequence). The CDR3 totals 13 residues. V dropped 4 bases and J dropped 2 bases, with 9 bases sitting between them. The CDR3 loop is CASSKSDNYGYTF. The DNA of the CDR3 is TGTGCCAGCAGCAAATCCGACAACTATGGCTACACCTTC.

This chain connects TRBV6-5 to TRBJ1-5, with D perhaps TRBD1 (5 bases). The ends were cut back, 4 bases at V and 4 bases at J, with 17 bases in the middle. The CDR3 sequence is 16 residues long. Germline V gene lookup returns CDR1 MNHEY and CDR2 SVGAGI. Here the CDR3 reads CASSFLSGSGNQPQHF. The CDR3 bases are TGTGCCAGCAGTTTTCTGTCAGGGAGTGGGAATCAGCCCCAGCATTTT.

This clone was observed a few times. The chain is built from TRBV7-9 and TRBJ2-1; D might be TRBD1 or TRBD2, each matching 5 bases. Trimming shortened V by 7 bases and J by 8 bases, and 18 bases separated the two germline ends. The germline CDR1 and CDR2 sequences are SEHNR and FQNEAQ (reference sequence). This CDR3 has 14 residues. The CDR3 DNA follows: TGTGCCAGCACCATCCATGGGGGTAACCATGAGCAGTTCTTC. Translating it yields CASTIHGGNHEQFF.

This sequence joins TRBV6-1 and TRBJ1-1; no clear D. V lost 6 bases and J 1 base, leaving 15 bases between the germline ends. There are 15 residues in the CDR3. CDR1 is MNHNS and CDR2 is SASEGT in the germline V gene. The CDR3: CASSARRAGNTEAFF. CDR3 DNA: TGTGCCAGCAGCGCCCGGCGGGCCGGGAACACTGAAGCTTTCTTT.

The chain uses TRBV7-6 and TRBJ2-3; the match to TRBD2 covers 9 bases. V was clipped by 4 bases and J by 0 bases; unmatched bases: 5. CDR1 is SGHVS and CDR2 is FNYEAQ in the germline V gene. The CDR3 spans 16 residues. This chain's CDR3 is CASSSLAGISTDTQYF. The CDR3 DNA sequence: TGTGCCAGCAGCTCCCTAGCGGGGATTAGCACAGATACGCAGTATTTT.

The J gene is TRBJ2-5, the V gene TRBV27; D tentatively fits TRBD1 or TRBD2 (6 bases each). The CDR3 has 17 residues. V was shortened by 2 bases and J by 2 bases, with 18 bases between the two germline ends. The germline CDR1 and CDR2 sequences are MNHEY and SMNVEV (reference sequence). CDR3 residues: CASSLGPDTGAQETQYF. Written as DNA, the CDR3 is TGTGCCAGCAGTTTAGGCCCGGATACGGGGGCACAAGAGACCCAGTACTTC.

The rearrangement links TRBV28 to TRBJ2-2; TRBD1 matches 9 bases. The J segment lost 6 bases and the V segment lost 2 bases, leaving 13 bases of the junction unmatched. CDR3 size: 18 residues. The germline gives CDR1 MDHEN, CDR2 SYDVKM. The CDR3 spells CASSLMDRGSGGAGELFF. The CDR3 DNA reads TGTGCCAGCAGTTTAATGGACAGGGGAAGTGGGGGAGCCGGGGAGCTGTTTTTT.

This chain joins TRBV5-1 and TRBJ2-7, with D tentatively TRBD1 (6 bases). There are 14 residues in the CDR3. The germline V gene has CDR1 SGHRS and CDR2 YFSETQ. Between the trimmed V and J ends, which lost 3 bases and 3 bases, there was a span of 13 bases. CDR3 DNA: TGCGCCAGCAGCTCACAGGGAGTAGACTACGAGCAGTACTTC. Encoded protein: CASSSQGVDYEQYF.

The V gene is TRBV4-2, the J gene TRBJ1-1; the D gene is possibly TRBD1 (5 bases). The germline V and J ends were trimmed by 0 bases and 3 bases, with 11 bases remaining between them. The CDR3 is 15 residues long. Germline V gives CDR1 LGHNA, CDR2 YNFKEQ. The CDR3 region is CASSQELQADTEAFF. In nucleotides, the CDR3 is TGTGCCAGCAGCCAAGAATTACAGGCAGACACTGAAGCTTTCTTT.

This clone has only a few counts. The V call is TRBV5-1, the J call TRBJ1-2; D is unresolved. The germline CDR1 and CDR2 sequences are SGHRS and YFSETQ. This CDR3 spans 14 amino acids. The germline V and J ends were trimmed by 4 bases and 4 bases, with 14 bases remaining between them. The CDR3 reads CASSREEDRYGYTF. CDR3 nucleotide sequence: TGCGCCAGCAGCCGTGAGGAGGACCGCTATGGCTACACCTTC.

The chain couples TRBV18 to TRBJ2-5; 7 bases line up with TRBD2. CDR1 is KGHSH and CDR2 is LQKENI in the germline V gene. The CDR3 contains 14 residues. The V and J ends lost 3 bases and 4 bases, in that order; junction bases with no gene match: 5. The CDR3 DNA is TGTGCCAGCTCACCCGGGACTAAGGGAGAGACCCAGTACTTC. Its translation: CASSPGTKGETQYF.

J is TRBJ2-4 and V is TRBV27, with D perhaps TRBD2 (5 bases). The length of the CDR3 is 13 residues. CDR1 is MNHEY and CDR2 is SMNVEV in the germline V gene (reference sequence). Trimming stripped 9 bases from V and 2 bases from J, with 11 bases between. The CDR3 protein is CASFGDSKNIQYF. In DNA form, the CDR3 reads TGTGCCAGTTTCGGGGATTCCAAAAACATTCAGTACTTC.

The chain couples TRBV18 to TRBJ2-2; D may be TRBD2 (6 bases). CDR3 length: 18 amino acids. Trimming pared 3 bases from V and 0 bases from J, leaving 17 bases between. Germline V CDR1 and CDR2: KGHSH, LQKENI. DNA of the CDR3: TGTGCCAGCTCACCTCAACGCCCGGGAGCGGCGAACACCGGGGAGCTGTTTTTT. Amino acid sequence: CASSPQRPGAANTGELFF.

This clone was observed a few times. J is TRBJ1-1 and V is TRBV7-9; D unclear. The CDR3 spans 14 residues. The V end was cut by 5 bases, the J end by 1 base, with 11 bases between. From germline, CDR1 is SEHNR and CDR2 FQNEAQ (reference sequence). CDR3 protein: CASSLDGQNTEAFF. CDR3 nucleotides: TGTGCCAGCAGCCTCGACGGGCAGAACACTGAAGCTTTCTTT.